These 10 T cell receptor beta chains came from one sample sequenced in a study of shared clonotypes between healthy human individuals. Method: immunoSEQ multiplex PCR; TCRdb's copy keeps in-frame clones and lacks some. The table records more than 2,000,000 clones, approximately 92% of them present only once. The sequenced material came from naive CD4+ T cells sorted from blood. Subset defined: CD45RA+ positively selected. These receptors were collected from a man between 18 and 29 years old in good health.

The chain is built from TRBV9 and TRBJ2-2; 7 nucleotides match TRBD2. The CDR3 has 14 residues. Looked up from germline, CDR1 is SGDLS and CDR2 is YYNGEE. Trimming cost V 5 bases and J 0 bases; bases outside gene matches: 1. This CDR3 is CASRRETNTGELFF. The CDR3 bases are TGTGCCAGCAGGCGGGAGACGAACACCGGGGAGCTGTTTTTT.

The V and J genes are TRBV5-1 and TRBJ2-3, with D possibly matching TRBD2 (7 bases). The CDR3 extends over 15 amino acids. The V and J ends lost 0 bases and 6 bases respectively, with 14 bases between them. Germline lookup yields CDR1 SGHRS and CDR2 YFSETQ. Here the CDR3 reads CASSLGGGASDTQYF. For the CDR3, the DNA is TGCGCCAGCAGCTTGGGTGGGGGGGCCAGTGATACGCAGTATTTT.

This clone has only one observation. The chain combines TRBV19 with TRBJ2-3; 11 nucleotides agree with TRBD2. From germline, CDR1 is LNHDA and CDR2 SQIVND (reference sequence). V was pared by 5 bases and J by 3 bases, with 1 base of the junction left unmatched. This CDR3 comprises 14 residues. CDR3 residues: CASSVAGGTDTQYF. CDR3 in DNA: TGTGCCAGTAGTGTAGCGGGGGGGACAGATACGCAGTATTTT.

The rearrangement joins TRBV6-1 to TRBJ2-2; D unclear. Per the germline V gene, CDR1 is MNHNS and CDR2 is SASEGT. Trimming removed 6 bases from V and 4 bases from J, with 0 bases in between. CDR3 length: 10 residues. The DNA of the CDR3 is TGTGCCAGCAGCACCGGGGAGCTGTTTTTT. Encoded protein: CASSTGELFF.

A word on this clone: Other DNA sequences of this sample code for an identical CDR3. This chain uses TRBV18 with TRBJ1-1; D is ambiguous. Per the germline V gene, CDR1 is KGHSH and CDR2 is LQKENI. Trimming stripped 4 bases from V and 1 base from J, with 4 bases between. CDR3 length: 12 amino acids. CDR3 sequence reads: CASSRRNTEAFF. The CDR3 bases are TGTGCCAGCTCACGACGGAACACTGAAGCTTTCTTT.

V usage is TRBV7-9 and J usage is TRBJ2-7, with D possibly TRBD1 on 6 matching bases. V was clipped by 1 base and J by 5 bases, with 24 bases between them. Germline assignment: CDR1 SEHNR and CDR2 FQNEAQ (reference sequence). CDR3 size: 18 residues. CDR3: CASSLGQTDRLSRDEQYF. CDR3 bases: TGTGCCAGCAGCTTAGGACAGACAGACAGGCTTTCTAGAGACGAGCAGTACTTC.

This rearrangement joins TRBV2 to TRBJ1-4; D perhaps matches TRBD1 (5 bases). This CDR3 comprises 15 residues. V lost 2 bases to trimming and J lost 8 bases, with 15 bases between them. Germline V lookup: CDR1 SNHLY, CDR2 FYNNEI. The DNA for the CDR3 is TGTGCCAGCAGTGAATGGGGGGGAGATCCGGAAAAACTGTTTTTT. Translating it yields CASSEWGGDPEKLFF.

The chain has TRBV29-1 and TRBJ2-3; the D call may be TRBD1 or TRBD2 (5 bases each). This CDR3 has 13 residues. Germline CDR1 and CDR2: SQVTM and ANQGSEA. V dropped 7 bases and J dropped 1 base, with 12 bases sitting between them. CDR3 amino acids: CSARETGTDTQYF. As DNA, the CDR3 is TGCAGCGCCAGGGAGACAGGCACAGATACGCAGTATTTT.

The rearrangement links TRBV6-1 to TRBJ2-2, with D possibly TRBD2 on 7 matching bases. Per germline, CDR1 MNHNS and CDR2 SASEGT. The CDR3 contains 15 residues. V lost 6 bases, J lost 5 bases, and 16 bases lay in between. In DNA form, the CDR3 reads TGTGCCAGCAGGCAACAGGGAGGGGATACCGGGGAGCTGTTTTTT. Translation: CASRQQGGDTGELFF.

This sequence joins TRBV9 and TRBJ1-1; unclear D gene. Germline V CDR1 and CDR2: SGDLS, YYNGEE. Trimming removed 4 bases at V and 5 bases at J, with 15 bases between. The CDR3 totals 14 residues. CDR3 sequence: CASSPTTDPTEAFF. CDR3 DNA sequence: TGTGCCAGCAGCCCGACGACCGACCCGACTGAAGCTTTCTTT.